What follows is one T cell receptor beta chain and its context. The record originates from a study of blood T cell repertoires in COVID-19. Repertoires were generated with immunoSEQ multiplex PCR, while TCRdb's copy carries only in-frame clones and drops some. The sample yields approximately 120,000 clones, 85% seen once. This TCR derives from an elderly man with active or convalescent COVID-19. The sample taken for sequencing was peripheral blood.

CDR3 protein: CASSSYRTGVDEQYF. In nucleotides, the CDR3 is TGTGCCAGTAGTAGTTACAGGACAGGGGTCGACGAGCAGTACTTC. This chain links TRBV19 with TRBJ2-7; TRBD1 agrees at 9 bases. CDR1 and CDR2 (germline): LNHDA, SQIVND (reference sequence). The V segment lost 4 bases and the J segment 5 bases; nucleotides outside the gene matches: 9. The CDR3 runs 15 residues.